This TCR beta chain appears in the sequencing data of a study of cytomegalovirus exposure and HLA in healthy donors. Both 60 Vbeta primers and 13 Jbeta primers went into the PCR. Data came from immunoSEQ multiplex PCR; TCRdb stores just in-frame clones and leaves some out. Of 85,000 to 95,000 clones detected, over 55% appear once; the ten largest clones hold around 6.5%. Note on this clone: Its specificity is unknown.

The V and J ends lost 4 bases and 6 bases, in that order; junction bases with no gene match: 17. The CDR3 extends over 18 amino acids. Germline V gene lookup returns CDR1 MNHNS and CDR2 SASEGT. The study, taken as a whole, reports: Accounts indicate the classifier identified cytomegalovirus status with strong specificity and sensitivity. Researchers reported from a later analysis that most CMV-associated TCR beta chains appeared HLA-restricted. Roughly uniform sequencing depth across donors was assumed, possibly incorrectly.

The V call is TRBV6-1, the J call TRBJ1-4, with 7 bases aligning to TRBD1. This receptor was identified in a woman in her twenties or thirties in good health and CMV-seronegative. The sample was PBMCs. CDR3 bases: TGTGCCAGCAGTGCACACCCGCACGTGGGACAGAAGTATGAAAAACTGTTTTTT. It specifies CASSAHPHVGQKYEKLFF.